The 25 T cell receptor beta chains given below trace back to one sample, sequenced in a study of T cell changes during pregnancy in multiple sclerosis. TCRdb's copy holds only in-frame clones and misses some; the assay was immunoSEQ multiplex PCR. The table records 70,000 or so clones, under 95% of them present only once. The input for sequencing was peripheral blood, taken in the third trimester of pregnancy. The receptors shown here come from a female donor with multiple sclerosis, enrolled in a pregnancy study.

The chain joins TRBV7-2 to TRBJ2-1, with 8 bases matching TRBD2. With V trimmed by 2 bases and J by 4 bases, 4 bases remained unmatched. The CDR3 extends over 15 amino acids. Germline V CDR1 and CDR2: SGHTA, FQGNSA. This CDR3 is CASSLSLAVYNEQFF. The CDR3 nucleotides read TGTGCCAGCAGCTTATCACTAGCGGTTTACAATGAGCAGTTCTTC.

This CDR3 is CASSGSGSPLHF. As DNA, the CDR3 is TGTGCCAGCTCAGGGTCAGGCTCACCCCTCCACTTT. The chain joins TRBV2 to TRBJ1-6; D possibly corresponds to TRBD1 (5 bases). V lost 8 bases and J 10 bases, leaving 12 bases between the germline ends. The CDR3 sequence is 12 residues long. The V gene's germline CDR1 is SNHLY and CDR2 FYNNEI.

The CDR3 spells CASSLVGLAGEQYF. CDR3 nucleotides: TGTGCCAGCAGCTTAGTTGGACTAGCGGGGGAGCAGTACTTC. V is TRBV7-2 and J is TRBJ2-7; 12 bases are shared with TRBD2. J lost 7 bases, V lost 1 base, and 2 bases had no gene match. Germline-derived CDR1 and CDR2 are SGHTA and FQGNSA. The CDR3 runs 14 residues.

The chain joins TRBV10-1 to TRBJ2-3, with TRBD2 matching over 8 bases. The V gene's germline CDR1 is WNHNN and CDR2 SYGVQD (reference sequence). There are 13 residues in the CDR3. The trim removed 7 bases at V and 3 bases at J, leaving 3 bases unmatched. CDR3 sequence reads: CASKPSGTDTQYF. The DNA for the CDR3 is TGCGCCAGCAAGCCTAGCGGGACAGATACGCAGTATTTT.

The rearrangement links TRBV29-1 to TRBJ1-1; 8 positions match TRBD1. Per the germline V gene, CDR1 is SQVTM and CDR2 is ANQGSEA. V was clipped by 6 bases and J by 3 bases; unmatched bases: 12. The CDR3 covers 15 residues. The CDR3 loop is CSVRQGWGMDTEAFF. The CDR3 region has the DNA TGCAGCGTCCGACAGGGGTGGGGAATGGACACTGAAGCTTTCTTT.

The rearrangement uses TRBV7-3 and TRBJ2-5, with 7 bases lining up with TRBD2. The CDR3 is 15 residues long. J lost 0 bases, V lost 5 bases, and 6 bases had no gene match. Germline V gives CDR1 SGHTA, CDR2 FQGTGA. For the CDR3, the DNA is TGTGCCAGCAGCCCAGGAGCGGGGTACCAAGAGACCCAGTACTTC. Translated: CASSPGAGYQETQYF. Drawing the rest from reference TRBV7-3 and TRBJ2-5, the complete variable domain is GAGVSQTPSNKVTEKGKYVELRCDPISGHTALYWYRQSLGQGPEFLIYFQGTGAADDSGLPNDRFFAVRPEGSVSTLKIQRTERGDSAVYLCASSPGAGYQETQYFGPGTRLLVL.

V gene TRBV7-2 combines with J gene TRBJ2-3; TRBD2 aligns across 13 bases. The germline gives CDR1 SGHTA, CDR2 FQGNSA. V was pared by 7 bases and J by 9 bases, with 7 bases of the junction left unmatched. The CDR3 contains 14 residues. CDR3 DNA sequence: TGTGCCAGCACCCTGGGACTAGCGGGGAGCACGCAGTATTTT. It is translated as CASTLGLAGSTQYF.

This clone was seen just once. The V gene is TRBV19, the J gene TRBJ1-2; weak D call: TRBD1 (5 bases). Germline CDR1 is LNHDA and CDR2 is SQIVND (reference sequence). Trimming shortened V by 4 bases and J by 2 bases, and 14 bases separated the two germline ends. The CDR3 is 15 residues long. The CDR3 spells CASSKLTVENYGYTF. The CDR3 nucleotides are TGTGCCAGTAGTAAGTTGACAGTTGAGAACTATGGCTACACCTTC. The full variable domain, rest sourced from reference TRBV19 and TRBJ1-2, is DGGITQSPKYLFRKEGQNVTLSCEQNLNHDAMYWYRQDPGQGLRLIYYSQIVNDFQKGDIAEGYSVSREKKESFPLTVTSAQKNPTAFYLCASSKLTVENYGYTFGSGTRLTVV.

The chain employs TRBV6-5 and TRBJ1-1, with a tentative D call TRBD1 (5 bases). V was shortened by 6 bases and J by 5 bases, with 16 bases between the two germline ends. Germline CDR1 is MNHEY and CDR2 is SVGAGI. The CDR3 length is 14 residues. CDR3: CASSAPGAFTEAFF. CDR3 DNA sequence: TGTGCCAGCAGCGCCCCTGGGGCGTTTACTGAAGCTTTCTTT.

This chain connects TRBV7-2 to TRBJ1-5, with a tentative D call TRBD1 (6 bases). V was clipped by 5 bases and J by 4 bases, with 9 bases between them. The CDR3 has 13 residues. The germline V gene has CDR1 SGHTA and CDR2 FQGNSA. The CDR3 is CASSPQGNQPQHF. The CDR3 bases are TGTGCCAGCAGCCCACAGGGAAATCAGCCCCAGCATTTT.

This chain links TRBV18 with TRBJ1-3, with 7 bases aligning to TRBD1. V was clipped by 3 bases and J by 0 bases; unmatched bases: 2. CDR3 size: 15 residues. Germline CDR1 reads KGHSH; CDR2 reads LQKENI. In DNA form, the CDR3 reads TGTGCCAGCTCACCTACAGGGGACTCTGGAAACACCATATATTTT. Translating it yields CASSPTGDSGNTIYF.

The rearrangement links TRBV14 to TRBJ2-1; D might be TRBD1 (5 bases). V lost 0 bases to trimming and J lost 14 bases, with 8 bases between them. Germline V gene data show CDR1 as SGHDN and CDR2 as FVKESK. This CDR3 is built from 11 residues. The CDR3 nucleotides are TGTGCCAGCAGCCAAGAAGGGGCGAAGTTCTTC. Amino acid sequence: CASSQEGAKFF. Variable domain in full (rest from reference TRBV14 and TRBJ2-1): EAGVTQFPSHSVIEKGQTVTLRCDPISGHDNLYWYRRVMGKEIKFLLHFVKESKQDESGMPNNRFLAERTGGTYSTLKVQPAELEDSGVYFCASSQEGAKFFGPGTRLTVL.

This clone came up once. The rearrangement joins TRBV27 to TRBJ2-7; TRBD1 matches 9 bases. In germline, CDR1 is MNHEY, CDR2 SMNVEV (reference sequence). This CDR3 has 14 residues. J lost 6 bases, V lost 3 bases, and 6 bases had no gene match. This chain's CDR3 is CASSLVGTGLEQYF. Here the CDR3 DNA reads TGTGCCAGCAGTTTGGTAGGGACAGGGCTCGAGCAGTACTTC.

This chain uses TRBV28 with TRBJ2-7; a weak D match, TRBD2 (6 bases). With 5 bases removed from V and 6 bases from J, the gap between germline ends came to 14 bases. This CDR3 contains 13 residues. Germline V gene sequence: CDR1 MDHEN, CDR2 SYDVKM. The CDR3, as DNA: TGTGCCAGCAGTCTATCCTTCGGGGGCGAGCAGTACTTC. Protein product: CASSLSFGGEQYF.

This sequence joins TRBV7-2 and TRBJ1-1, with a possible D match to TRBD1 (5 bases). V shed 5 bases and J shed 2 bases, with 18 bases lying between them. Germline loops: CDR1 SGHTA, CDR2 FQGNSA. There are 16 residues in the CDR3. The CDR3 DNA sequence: TGTGCCAGCAGCGTGAGGCAACTAAGGGGTAACACTGAAGCTTTCTTT. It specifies CASSVRQLRGNTEAFF.

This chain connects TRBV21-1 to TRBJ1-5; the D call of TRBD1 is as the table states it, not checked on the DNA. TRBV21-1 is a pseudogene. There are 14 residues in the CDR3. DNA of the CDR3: TGTGCCAGCATCCCAGGACAGATCAATCAGCCCCAGCATTTT. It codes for CASIPGQINQPQHF.

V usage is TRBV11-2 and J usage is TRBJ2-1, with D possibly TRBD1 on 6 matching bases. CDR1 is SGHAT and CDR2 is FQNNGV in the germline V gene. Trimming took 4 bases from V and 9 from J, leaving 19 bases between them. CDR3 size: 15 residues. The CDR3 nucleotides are TGTGCCAGCAGCTCCATACAGGGAGCCCGCGGTGAGCAGTTCTTC. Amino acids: CASSSIQGARGEQFF.

CDR3: CASSHLGGGSYNEQFF. CDR3 bases: TGTGCCAGCAGCCACCTGGGCGGGGGATCCTACAATGAGCAGTTCTTC. The chain has TRBV4-2 and TRBJ2-1; 7 bases fit TRBD2. Looked up from germline, CDR1 is LGHNA and CDR2 is YNFKEQ. The CDR3 has 16 amino acids. Trimming removed 3 bases from V and 1 base from J; junction bases left unmatched: 6.

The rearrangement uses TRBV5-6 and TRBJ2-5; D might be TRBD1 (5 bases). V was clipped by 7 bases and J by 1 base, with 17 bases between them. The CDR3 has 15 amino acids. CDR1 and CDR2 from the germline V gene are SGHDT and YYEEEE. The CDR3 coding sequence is TGTGCCAGCTCGTATGGGGTCCAGGGCCAAGAGACCCAGTACTTC. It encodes CASSYGVQGQETQYF.

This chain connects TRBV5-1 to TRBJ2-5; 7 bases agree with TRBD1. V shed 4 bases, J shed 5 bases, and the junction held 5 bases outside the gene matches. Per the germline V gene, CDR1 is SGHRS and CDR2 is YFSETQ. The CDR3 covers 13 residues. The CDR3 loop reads CASSDRVGETQYF. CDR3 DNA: TGCGCCAGCAGCGACAGGGTCGGGGAGACCCAGTACTTC.

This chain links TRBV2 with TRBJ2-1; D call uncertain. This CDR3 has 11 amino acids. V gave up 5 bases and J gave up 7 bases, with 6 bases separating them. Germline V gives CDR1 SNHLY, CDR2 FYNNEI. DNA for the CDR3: TGTGCCAGCAGTCGCACTAATGAGCAGTTCTTC. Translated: CASSRTNEQFF.

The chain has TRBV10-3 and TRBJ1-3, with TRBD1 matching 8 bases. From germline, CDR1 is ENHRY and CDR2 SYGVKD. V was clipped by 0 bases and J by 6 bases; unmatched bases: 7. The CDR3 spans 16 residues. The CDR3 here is CAISESKATGENTIYF. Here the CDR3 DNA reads TGTGCCATCAGTGAGTCGAAAGCGACAGGGGAAAACACCATATATTTT.

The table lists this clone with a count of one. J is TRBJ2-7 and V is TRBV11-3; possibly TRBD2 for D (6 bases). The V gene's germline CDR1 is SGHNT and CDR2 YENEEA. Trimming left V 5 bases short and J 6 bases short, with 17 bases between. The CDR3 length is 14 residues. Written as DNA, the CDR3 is TGTGCCAGCAGCCCGGAGGGGCACGGACGCGAGCAGTACTTC. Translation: CASSPEGHGREQYF.

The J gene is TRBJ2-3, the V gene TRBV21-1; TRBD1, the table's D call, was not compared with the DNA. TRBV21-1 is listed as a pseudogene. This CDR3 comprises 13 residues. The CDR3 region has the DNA TGTGCCAGCAGCAAACCAGACATAGATACGCAGTATTTT. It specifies CASSKPDIDTQYF.

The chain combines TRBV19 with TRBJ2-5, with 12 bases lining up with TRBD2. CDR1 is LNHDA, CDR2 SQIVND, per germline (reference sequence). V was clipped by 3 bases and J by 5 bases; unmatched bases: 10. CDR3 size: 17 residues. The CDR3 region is CASSIFGGLAGMETQYF. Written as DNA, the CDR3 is TGTGCCAGTAGTATTTTCGGGGGACTAGCGGGTATGGAGACCCAGTACTTC.